These 11 T cell receptor beta chains were all obtained from the same sample, sequenced in a study of post-analysis software for immune sequencing data. Incorporated into the TCR beta cDNA libraries were unique molecular identifiers, which served to reduce PCR and sequencing biases. One entry per CDR3 protein, called by TCRdb with MiXCR from the PCR reads. The sample shows under 900,000 distinct CDR3 sequences, approximately 57% of them seen only once. Which antigens these TCRs recognize remains unknown. Whole-study results and caveats: When patients were compared with controls, a handful of TRBV segments were more frequent, TRBV5-6, TRBV5-1 and TRBV20-1 among them.

Sequences were obtained from blood. The receptors shown here come from a girl aged 10 to 17 with multiple sclerosis.

V and J are TRBV12-3 or TRBV12-4 and TRBJ2-5, with 9 bases identical to TRBD2. This CDR3 has 14 residues. J lost 3 bases, V lost 4 bases, and 3 bases had no gene match. The CDR3 spells CASSWRLAEETQYF. The CDR3 DNA is TGTGCCAGCAGTTGGCGACTAGCGGAAGAGACCCAGTACTTC.

The chain uses TRBV7-9 and TRBJ2-1; D may be TRBD2 (5 bases). The germline V gene encodes CDR1 SEHNR and CDR2 FQNEAQ (reference sequence). The CDR3 is 14 residues long. Trimming removed 2 bases at V and 10 bases at J, with 15 bases between. The CDR3 DNA follows: TGTGCCAGCAGCTTATACCTCGGGATCTCCGAGCAGTTCTTC. It codes for CASSLYLGISEQFF.

This clonotype came up a few times. V usage is TRBV6-6 and J usage is TRBJ2-1; 7 bases agree with TRBD2. V trimming: 8 bases; J trimming: 5 bases; junction bases outside the gene matches: 6. The CDR3 is made up of 13 amino acids. The V gene's germline CDR1 is MNHNY and CDR2 SVGAGI (reference sequence). CDR3: CASSWGGDNEQFF. DNA of the CDR3: TGTGCCAGCTCCTGGGGAGGGGACAATGAGCAGTTCTTC.

The genes are TRBV7-3 and TRBJ2-5, with D unresolved. The better agreement between TRBJ2-7 and the DNA end casts doubt on the J call. Germline assignment: CDR1 SGHTA and CDR2 FQGTGA. The CDR3 has 14 residues. Here the CDR3 DNA reads TGTGCCAGCAGCCCCGACCACGGCCCACTCGAGCAGTACTTC. Amino acid sequence: CASSPDHGPLEQYF.

The V call is TRBV7-9, the J call TRBJ2-2, with unresolved D. Germline CDR1 reads SEHNR; CDR2 reads FQNEAQ (reference sequence). The CDR3 has 15 amino acids. V lost 5 bases, J lost 4 bases, and 14 bases lay in between. The CDR3 coding sequence is TGTGCCAGCAGCCCCCTCGCGGACCTCACCGGGGAGCTGTTTTTT. This translates into CASSPLADLTGELFF.

The rearrangement joins TRBV19 to TRBJ2-1; 7 positions agree with TRBD1. V dropped 2 bases and J dropped 4; count of bases not matched to a gene: 2. The germline V gene encodes CDR1 LNHDA and CDR2 SQIVND (reference sequence). The CDR3 is 14 residues long. The CDR3 DNA is TGTGCCAGTAGTATACAGGGGGAGTACAATGAGCAGTTCTTC. It yields the protein CASSIQGEYNEQFF. The entire variable domain, with the rest obtained from reference TRBV19 and TRBJ2-1, is as follows: DGGITQSPKYLFRKEGQNVTLSCEQNLNHDAMYWYRQDPGQGLRLIYYSQIVNDFQKGDIAEGYSVSREKKESFPLTVTSAQKNPTAFYLCASSIQGEYNEQFFGPGTRLTVL.

CDR3 bases: TGCGCCAGCAGCTTGGTGGGGGGAGGATCAGATACGCAGTATTTT. It yields the protein CASSLVGGGSDTQYF. The chain combines TRBV5-1 with TRBJ2-3; D may be TRBD2 (6 bases). The V and J ends lost 0 bases and 4 bases respectively, with 12 bases between them. This CDR3 has 15 amino acids. Germline CDR1 is SGHRS and CDR2 is YFSETQ.

The gene calls are TRBV10-2 and TRBJ2-7; no reliable D call. Per the germline V gene, CDR1 is WSHSY and CDR2 is SAAADI. The germline V and J ends were trimmed by 6 bases and 4 bases, with 16 bases remaining between them. The CDR3 loop spans 14 amino acids. The CDR3 spells CASRSSTSWYEQYF. The CDR3 DNA follows: TGCGCCAGCAGATCCTCTACAAGTTGGTACGAGCAGTACTTC.

This CDR3 is CSAILGGLNTDTQYF. The CDR3 nucleotides are TGCAGTGCTATCCTAGGAGGACTTAACACAGATACGCAGTATTTT. The V gene is TRBV20-1, the J gene TRBJ2-3, with a weak D call TRBD2 (5 bases). Germline V gives CDR1 DFQATT, CDR2 SNEGSKA (reference sequence). This CDR3 is built from 15 residues. With 4 bases removed from V and 2 bases from J, the gap between germline ends came to 16 bases.

The rearrangement uses TRBV29-1 and TRBJ2-5; the D is unclear. Germline V CDR1 and CDR2: SQVTM, ANQGSEA. Trimming shortened V by 4 bases and J by 3 bases, and 6 bases separated the two germline ends. The CDR3 runs to 11 residues. CDR3 nucleotide sequence: TGCAGCGTTGCACTCAAAGAGACCCAGTACTTC. Residues: CSVALKETQYF.

The V gene is TRBV6-5, the J gene TRBJ1-6, with D possibly matching TRBD1 (6 bases). Between the trimmed V and J ends, which lost 0 bases and 7 bases, there was a span of 10 bases. CDR3 length equals 15 residues. CDR1 and CDR2 from the germline V gene are MNHEY and SVGAGI. The CDR3 region has the DNA TGTGCCAGCAGTTACTCTGAGGGACAAAATTCACCCCTCCACTTT. It codes for CASSYSEGQNSPLHF.